This record concerns one T cell receptor (beta chain) sequence. The source of the sample is a study of human T cells and chemical hapten exposure. Whole-study context: Per-sample TCR yield variability stemmed mainly from small pooled library volume differences.

One entry per CDR3 protein, called by TCRdb with MiXCR from the RACE reads. The table shows approximately 87,000 distinct CDR3 sequences, with about an eighth occurring only once. This CDR3 is 17 amino acids long. The V gene end was trimmed by 4 bases and the J gene end by 2 bases; junction bases not matched to a gene: 6. CDR1 is SGDLS and CDR2 is YYNGEE in the germline V gene. Described time point: patch test 2, 6 weeks after DPC sensitization. Treatment in this sample: therapeutic diphenylcyclopropenone sensitization with weekly scalp DPC. The sequenced sample was whole blood, obtained in connection with sensitization to the hapten diphenylcyclopropenone (DPC). The rearrangement joins TRBV9 to TRBJ2-7; 16 nucleotides align to TRBD2. The source is a woman in her thirties or forties with alopecia areata. Some clones in this sample may be carry-over from other donors' samples. The CDR3 is CASSRGLAGGTTYEQYF. CDR3 sequence (DNA): TGTGCCAGCAGCCGGGGACTAGCGGGAGGGACAACCTACGAGCAGTACTTC.